The 29 T cell receptor beta chains presented below share a single source sample, sequenced in a study of control samples from healthy donors and cancer patients. Using immunoSEQ multiplex PCR, the repertoire was profiled, and TCRdb retains in-frame clones only, with some absent. Counted here are 30,000 to 40,000 clones, approximately 90% occurring once; the ten biggest clones make up roughly 1.5%. Material for sequencing was PBMCs. All receptors come from a woman between 40 and 50 years old with lung cancer.

The rearrangement joins TRBV7-8 to TRBJ1-6, with D unclear. The length of the CDR3 is 15 residues. Trimming removed 4 bases from V and 10 bases from J, with 17 bases in between. Germline loops: CDR1 SGHVS, CDR2 FQNEAQ. Written as DNA, the CDR3 is TGTGCCAGCAGCTCCTTTACGGGTAATGACTCACCCCTCCACTTT. Residues: CASSSFTGNDSPLHF.

The J gene is TRBJ1-1, the V gene TRBV4-2; TRBD1 matches 8 bases. The CDR3 is 16 amino acids. Germline CDR1 is LGHNA and CDR2 is YNFKEQ. V gave up 4 bases and J gave up 2 bases; unmatched junction bases: 9. CDR3 nucleotides: TGTGCCAGCAGCCCTGGAGAGGGACAGGCCAACACTGAAGCTTTCTTT. Protein: CASSPGEGQANTEAFF.

The V and J genes are TRBV5-1 and TRBJ2-3; 7 bases are a match to TRBD2. In germline, CDR1 is SGHRS, CDR2 YFSETQ. The CDR3 contains 15 residues. The junction had 6 bases not matched to a gene; V was cut back by 4 bases and J by 1 base. In DNA, the CDR3 is TGCGCCAGCAGCGTGTTCAGCGGGGGCACAGATACGCAGTATTTT. Its translation: CASSVFSGGTDTQYF.

The rearrangement joins TRBV6-4 to TRBJ2-3; 9 nucleotides agree with TRBD2. The length of the CDR3 is 15 residues. Germline V CDR1 and CDR2: MRHNA, SNTAGT. Trimming cost V 2 bases and J 3 bases; bases outside gene matches: 3. CDR3: CASSDAGGQTDTQYF. The CDR3 region has the DNA TGTGCCAGCAGTGACGCGGGGGGGCAAACAGATACGCAGTATTTT.

This sequence joins TRBV7-9 and TRBJ2-6, with D uncertain. This CDR3 region has 15 residues. Germline CDR1 and CDR2: SEHNR and FQNEAQ (reference sequence). V was pared by 2 bases and J by 1 base, with 6 bases between. The CDR3 bases are TGTGCCAGCAGCTTAACCTCGTCTGGGGCCAACGTCCTGACTTTC. Protein: CASSLTSSGANVLTF.

This clone turned up a few times. The V call is TRBV28, the J call TRBJ1-5; 7 positions match TRBD1. The CDR3 loop spans 16 amino acids. Unmatched junction bases numbered 7, after V lost 5 bases and J lost 0 bases. CDR1 MDHEN and CDR2 SYDVKM come from the germline V gene. The CDR3 bases are TGTGCCAGCAGTCTTACAGGGGACTATAGCAATCAGCCCCAGCATTTT. Its translation is CASSLTGDYSNQPQHF.

The chain couples TRBV2 to TRBJ1-5, with 8 nucleotides matching TRBD1. In germline, CDR1 is SNHLY, CDR2 FYNNEI. V lost 6 bases, J lost 5 bases, and 6 bases stayed unmatched. This CDR3 has 14 residues. The CDR3 is CASSRDRNDQPQHF. The CDR3 DNA reads as TGTGCCAGCAGCCGGGACAGGAACGATCAGCCCCAGCATTTT.

This chain links TRBV7-8 with TRBJ1-5; 8 bases line up with TRBD1. Germline loops: CDR1 SGHVS, CDR2 FQNEAQ. CDR3 length: 14 residues. Losses at the gene ends were 2 bases for V and 7 bases for J; bases not matched to a gene: 4. This chain's CDR3 is CASSLRQGTQPQHF. The CDR3 DNA sequence: TGTGCCAGCAGCTTAAGACAGGGGACCCAGCCCCAGCATTTT.

This chain uses TRBV4-3 with TRBJ2-1, with a possible D match to TRBD1 (6 bases). The CDR3 totals 15 residues. Germline V gene lookup returns CDR1 LGHNA and CDR2 YSLEER. Trimming took 1 base from V and 8 from J, leaving 15 bases between them. CDR3 residues: CASSQGAGRGYEQFF. The DNA for the CDR3 is TGCGCCAGCAGCCAAGGTGCCGGCAGGGGCTATGAGCAGTTCTTC.

This sequence joins TRBV5-1 and TRBJ2-1, with 12 bases fitting TRBD2. Germline trimming cut 3 bases from V and 0 bases from J; bases unmatched to any gene: 7. This CDR3 region has 18 residues. CDR1 is SGHRS and CDR2 is YFSETQ in the germline V gene. The CDR3 nucleotides are TGCGCCAGCAGCTCGGGACTAGCGGGTGTTGCCTCCTACAATGAGCAGTTCTTC. This codes for CASSSGLAGVASYNEQFF.

A note on this clone: Additional DNA sequences in this sample encode the identical CDR3. The rearrangement joins TRBV19 to TRBJ2-3; 7 bases line up with TRBD1. Losses at the gene ends were 5 bases for V and 6 bases for J; bases not matched to a gene: 11. The CDR3 sequence is 15 residues long. Germline values: CDR1 LNHDA, CDR2 SQIVND (reference sequence). CDR3 sequence: CASSPSGTDTDTQYF. The CDR3 DNA is TGTGCCAGTAGTCCCTCCGGGACAGACACGGATACGCAGTATTTT.

V is TRBV7-8 and J is TRBJ1-1, with D maybe TRBD1 (6 bases). V lost 3 bases, J lost 5 bases, and 13 bases lay in between. The germline gives CDR1 SGHVS, CDR2 FQNEAQ. The CDR3 extends over 14 amino acids. The CDR3 region is CASSFTTGRTEAFF. In DNA, the CDR3 is TGTGCCAGCAGCTTCACCACAGGGAGAACTGAAGCTTTCTTT.

The chain has TRBV4-3 and TRBJ1-3, with D tentatively TRBD1 (5 bases). Looked up from germline, CDR1 is LGHNA and CDR2 is YSLEER. V was shortened by 1 base and J by 2 bases, with 9 bases between the two germline ends. The CDR3 totals 15 residues. Here the CDR3 reads CASSQATGAGNTIYF. DNA for the CDR3: TGCGCCAGCAGCCAAGCAACAGGAGCTGGAAACACCATATATTTT.

The chain employs TRBV27 and TRBJ1-1; TRBD1 agrees at 7 bases. The V gene's germline CDR1 is MNHEY and CDR2 SMNVEV (reference sequence). This CDR3 contains 15 residues. V lost 5 bases, J lost 1 base, and 7 bases stayed unmatched. CDR3 residues: CASSPHRGGNTEAFF. CDR3 in DNA: TGTGCCAGCAGTCCCCACAGGGGCGGGAACACTGAAGCTTTCTTT.

The chain joins TRBV6-5 to TRBJ1-5, with D tentatively TRBD1 (5 bases). Between the trimmed V and J ends, which lost 6 bases and 6 bases, there was a span of 12 bases. The CDR3 consists of 13 residues. Germline V gives CDR1 MNHEY, CDR2 SVGAGI. The CDR3 loop is CASSRRVGQPQHF. DNA of the CDR3: TGTGCCAGCAGCCGCAGGGTGGGTCAGCCCCAGCATTTT.

The chain recombines TRBV19 with TRBJ2-1; D tentatively fits TRBD1 or TRBD2 (6 bases each). With 4 bases removed from V and 4 bases from J, the gap between germline ends came to 14 bases. The germline V gene encodes CDR1 LNHDA and CDR2 SQIVND (reference sequence). CDR3 length equals 15 residues. The CDR3 DNA reads TGTGCCAGTAGTAGAGGAGGGGGTTCATACAATGAGCAGTTCTTC. It encodes CASSRGGGSYNEQFF.

The chain joins TRBV19 to TRBJ1-2; D not certain. This CDR3 region has 16 residues. From germline, CDR1 is LNHDA and CDR2 SQIVND (reference sequence). Trimming shortened V by 4 bases and J by 0 bases, and 15 bases separated the two germline ends. Written as DNA, the CDR3 is TGTGCCAGTAGTAAGTGGCAGGCGATGACTAACTATGGCTACACCTTC. Translating it yields CASSKWQAMTNYGYTF.

This chain connects TRBV9 to TRBJ2-5, with a weak D call TRBD1 (7 bases). V lost 3 bases, J lost 0 bases, and 15 bases lay in between. Germline CDR1 SGDLS, CDR2 YYNGEE. The CDR3 is made up of 16 amino acids. CDR3 nucleotide sequence: TGTGCCAGCAGCGCCCCCCTCAGGGGGGACCAAGAGACCCAGTACTTC. This translates into CASSAPLRGDQETQYF.

V usage is TRBV30 and J usage is TRBJ1-3; D is unresolved. The ends were cut back, 0 bases at V and 0 bases at J, with 15 bases in the middle. CDR1 and CDR2 (germline): GTSNPN, SVGIG (reference sequence). The CDR3 is made up of 17 amino acids. For the CDR3, the DNA is TGTGCCTGGAGTGTACTAAGGAGAGAGGGCTCTGGAAACACCATATATTTT. Its protein product is CAWSVLRREGSGNTIYF.

The gene calls are TRBV5-4 and TRBJ2-1; 9 bases are shared with TRBD1. The J segment lost 5 bases and the V segment lost 3 bases, leaving 3 bases of the junction unmatched. Germline V gene sequence: CDR1 SGHNT, CDR2 YYREEE (reference sequence). CDR3 length equals 14 residues. The CDR3 DNA is TGTGCCAGCAGCTCACAGGGGGCCCACAATGAGCAGTTCTTC. Translation: CASSSQGAHNEQFF.

The chain uses TRBV13 and TRBJ1-6; D gene unclear. The germline V gene has CDR1 PRHDT and CDR2 FYEKMQ (reference sequence). Trimming shortened V by 4 bases and J by 7 bases, and 11 bases separated the two germline ends. This CDR3 has 14 residues. The CDR3 DNA is TGTGCCAGCAGCTCCGGGGTGGGGAATTCACCCCTCCACTTT. This codes for CASSSGVGNSPLHF.

The chain combines TRBV19 with TRBJ2-7; a weak D match, TRBD1 (5 bases). V was clipped by 4 bases and J by 3 bases, with 7 bases between them. This CDR3 region has 12 residues. The germline CDR1 and CDR2 sequences are LNHDA and SQIVND (reference sequence). The chain's CDR3 is CASSTGFYEQYF. The CDR3 bases are TGTGCCAGTAGTACAGGGTTCTACGAGCAGTACTTC.

The CDR3 bases are TGTGCCAGCAGCGCGACCGGACAGGGGAACAATCAGCCCCAGCATTTT. It yields the protein CASSATGQGNNQPQHF. The chain joins TRBV9 to TRBJ1-5, with 9 bases aligning to TRBD1. Per the germline V gene, CDR1 is SGDLS and CDR2 is YYNGEE. The ends lost 3 bases at V and 3 bases at J; junction bases unmatched: 7. This CDR3 is built from 16 residues.

The rearrangement links TRBV27 to TRBJ1-6; D uncertain. V lost 2 bases to trimming and J lost 0 bases, with 5 bases between them. The CDR3 sequence is 15 residues long. Germline lookup yields CDR1 MNHEY and CDR2 SMNVEV (reference sequence). The CDR3 loop is CASSLGISYNSPLHF. For the CDR3, the DNA is TGTGCCAGCAGTTTAGGAATCTCCTATAATTCACCCCTCCACTTT.

V is TRBV6-5 and J is TRBJ2-5; D is unclear. Germline V gene data show CDR1 as MNHEY and CDR2 as SVGAGI. V lost 6 bases, J lost 4 bases, and 6 bases lay in between. This CDR3 has 11 amino acids. The CDR3 coding sequence is TGTGCCAGCAGCACAAGAGAGACCCAGTACTTC. As protein: CASSTRETQYF.

In this sample, this clone turned up once. The rearrangement uses TRBV27 and TRBJ2-1; maybe TRBD1 (6 bases). The CDR3 runs 14 residues. Looked up from germline, CDR1 is MNHEY and CDR2 is SMNVEV (reference sequence). Trimming took off 5 bases at V and 7 bases at J, with 15 bases between the two ends. This CDR3 is CASSIHITGNEQFF. The CDR3 coding sequence is TGTGCCAGCAGTATTCATATCACAGGGAATGAGCAGTTCTTC.

The chain uses TRBV5-5 and TRBJ1-6, with D tentatively TRBD1 (5 bases). Germline loops: CDR1 SGHKS, CDR2 YYEKEE (reference sequence). The CDR3 has 15 residues. Trimming took off 3 bases at V and 6 bases at J, with 13 bases between the two ends. CDR3 nucleotides: TGTGCCAGCAGCTCCGATGGGGCAGTTAATTCACCCCTCCACTTT. This gives the protein CASSSDGAVNSPLHF.

The chain is built from TRBV19 and TRBJ1-5; no clear D gene. Trimming left V 11 bases short and J 6 bases short, with 17 bases between. The CDR3 has 13 amino acids. Germline loops: CDR1 LNHDA, CDR2 SQIVND (reference sequence). CDR3 nucleotide sequence: TGTGCCGCCGCGATTGGAGATAGTCAGCCCCAGCATTTT. It yields the protein CAAAIGDSQPQHF.

The genes are TRBV28 and TRBJ2-1; D call uncertain. The germline V gene has CDR1 MDHEN and CDR2 SYDVKM. The CDR3 spans 11 residues. The V end was cut by 5 bases, the J end by 5 bases, with 4 bases between. CDR3: CASSRNNEQFF. The CDR3 nucleotides read TGTGCCAGCAGTAGGAACAATGAGCAGTTCTTC.